Presented here are 10 T cell receptor beta chains from one specimen sequenced in a study of blood T cell repertoires in COVID-19. Assay used: immunoSEQ multiplex PCR; TCRdb lists only in-frame clones, some missing. The data show about 480,000 clones, 70% to 90% seen once. Sequences were obtained from PBMCs or T cells enriched from blood (not recorded which). These receptors all stem from a woman in her late teens or twenties with acute COVID-19.

The chain has TRBV7-4 and TRBJ1-2, with TRBD1 matching over 7 bases. The V and J ends lost 5 bases and 3 bases, in that order; junction bases with no gene match: 6. CDR1 is SGHVT, CDR2 SQSDAQ, per germline. The CDR3 length is 14 residues. The CDR3 region has the DNA TGTGCCAGCAGCGACAGGGTTAGGGACTATGGCTACACCTTC. It translates to CASSDRVRDYGYTF. The entire variable domain, with the rest obtained from reference TRBV7-4 and TRBJ1-2, is as follows: GAGVSQSPRYKVAKRGRDVALRCDSISGHVTLYWYRQTLGQGSEVLTYSQSDAQRDKSGRPSGRFSAERPERSVSTLKIQRTEQGDSAVYLCASSDRVRDYGYTFGSGTRLTVV.

The V call is TRBV4-3, the J call TRBJ2-7; 7 bases agree with TRBD2. Looked up from germline, CDR1 is LGHNA and CDR2 is YSLEER. Germline trimming cut 2 bases from V and 3 bases from J; bases unmatched to any gene: 7. This CDR3 is 15 amino acids long. The CDR3 loop reads CASSQFDGGIYEQYF. CDR3 DNA sequence: TGCGCCAGCAGCCAATTCGACGGGGGGATCTACGAGCAGTACTTC.

This clone was detected once. The CDR3 is CASSSSGNTEAFF. In nucleotides, the CDR3 is TGTGCCAGCAGTTCTTCAGGGAACACTGAAGCTTTCTTT. The chain links TRBV2 to TRBJ1-1; D not resolved. In germline, CDR1 is SNHLY, CDR2 FYNNEI. This CDR3 has 13 amino acids. V shed 5 bases and J shed 1 base, with 8 bases lying between them.

The genes are TRBV19 and TRBJ1-5; possibly TRBD1 for D (6 bases). CDR3 length equals 16 residues. CDR1 and CDR2 (germline): LNHDA, SQIVND (reference sequence). Trimming removed 5 bases from V and 0 bases from J, with 14 bases in between. The CDR3 sequence is CASSPRGAYSNQPQHF. DNA for the CDR3: TGTGCCAGTAGTCCTCGGGGGGCGTATAGCAATCAGCCCCAGCATTTT. The full variable domain, its missing parts supplied by reference TRBV19 and TRBJ1-5, is DGGITQSPKYLFRKEGQNVTLSCEQNLNHDAMYWYRQDPGQGLRLIYYSQIVNDFQKGDIAEGYSVSREKKESFPLTVTSAQKNPTAFYLCASSPRGAYSNQPQHFGDGTRLSIL.

The chain links TRBV5-1 to TRBJ1-2; D remains unclear. Germline V gene lookup returns CDR1 SGHRS and CDR2 YFSETQ. Trimming left V 2 bases short and J 1 base short, with 9 bases between. The CDR3 has 14 amino acids. The DNA for the CDR3 is TGCGCCAGCAGCTTAGCACAGAGTAACTATGGCTACACCTTC. This encodes CASSLAQSNYGYTF.

V is TRBV9 and J is TRBJ1-3; D unclear. Germline values: CDR1 SGDLS, CDR2 YYNGEE. This CDR3 spans 19 amino acids. V was trimmed by 5 bases and J by 0 bases, leaving 24 bases between them. CDR3 sequence reads: CASRTISGSPTSSGNTIYF. In DNA, the CDR3 is TGTGCCAGCAGAACCATCTCCGGGTCCCCCACCAGCTCTGGAAACACCATATATTTT.

The chain combines TRBV9 with TRBJ2-2; 10 nucleotides line up with TRBD1. J lost 5 bases, V lost 3 bases, and 4 bases had no gene match. The CDR3 loop spans 15 amino acids. CDR1 is SGDLS, CDR2 YYNGEE, per germline. DNA of the CDR3: TGTGCCAGCAGCGAGGGACAGGGGATTACCGGGGAGCTGTTTTTT. Its translation is CASSEGQGITGELFF.

The gene calls are TRBV20-1 and TRBJ1-1; D gene ambiguous. The CDR3 spans 12 residues. Trimming took off 3 bases at V and 1 base at J, with 6 bases between the two ends. Per the germline V gene, CDR1 is DFQATT and CDR2 is SNEGSKA (reference sequence). CDR3 nucleotides: TGCAGTGCTAGTGCAGGGAACACTGAAGCTTTCTTT. Encoded protein: CSASAGNTEAFF.

The J gene is TRBJ2-7, the V gene TRBV6-5; 8 bases match TRBD1. CDR3 size: 13 residues. Trimming took 5 bases from V and 6 from J; bases not matched to a gene: 6. Germline V lookup: CDR1 MNHEY, CDR2 SVGAGI. CDR3 nucleotide sequence: TGTGCCAGCAGTCCGGACAGGGTCGCCGAGCAGTACTTC. It yields the protein CASSPDRVAEQYF.

The gene calls are TRBV28 and TRBJ2-2, with a weak D call TRBD1 (6 bases). V lost 7 bases, J lost 6 bases, and 9 bases lay in between. Germline assignment: CDR1 MDHEN and CDR2 SYDVKM. The CDR3 runs 12 residues. As DNA, the CDR3 is TGTGCCAGCACTCCAGGGGCCGGGGAGCTGTTTTTT. Its protein is CASTPGAGELFF.